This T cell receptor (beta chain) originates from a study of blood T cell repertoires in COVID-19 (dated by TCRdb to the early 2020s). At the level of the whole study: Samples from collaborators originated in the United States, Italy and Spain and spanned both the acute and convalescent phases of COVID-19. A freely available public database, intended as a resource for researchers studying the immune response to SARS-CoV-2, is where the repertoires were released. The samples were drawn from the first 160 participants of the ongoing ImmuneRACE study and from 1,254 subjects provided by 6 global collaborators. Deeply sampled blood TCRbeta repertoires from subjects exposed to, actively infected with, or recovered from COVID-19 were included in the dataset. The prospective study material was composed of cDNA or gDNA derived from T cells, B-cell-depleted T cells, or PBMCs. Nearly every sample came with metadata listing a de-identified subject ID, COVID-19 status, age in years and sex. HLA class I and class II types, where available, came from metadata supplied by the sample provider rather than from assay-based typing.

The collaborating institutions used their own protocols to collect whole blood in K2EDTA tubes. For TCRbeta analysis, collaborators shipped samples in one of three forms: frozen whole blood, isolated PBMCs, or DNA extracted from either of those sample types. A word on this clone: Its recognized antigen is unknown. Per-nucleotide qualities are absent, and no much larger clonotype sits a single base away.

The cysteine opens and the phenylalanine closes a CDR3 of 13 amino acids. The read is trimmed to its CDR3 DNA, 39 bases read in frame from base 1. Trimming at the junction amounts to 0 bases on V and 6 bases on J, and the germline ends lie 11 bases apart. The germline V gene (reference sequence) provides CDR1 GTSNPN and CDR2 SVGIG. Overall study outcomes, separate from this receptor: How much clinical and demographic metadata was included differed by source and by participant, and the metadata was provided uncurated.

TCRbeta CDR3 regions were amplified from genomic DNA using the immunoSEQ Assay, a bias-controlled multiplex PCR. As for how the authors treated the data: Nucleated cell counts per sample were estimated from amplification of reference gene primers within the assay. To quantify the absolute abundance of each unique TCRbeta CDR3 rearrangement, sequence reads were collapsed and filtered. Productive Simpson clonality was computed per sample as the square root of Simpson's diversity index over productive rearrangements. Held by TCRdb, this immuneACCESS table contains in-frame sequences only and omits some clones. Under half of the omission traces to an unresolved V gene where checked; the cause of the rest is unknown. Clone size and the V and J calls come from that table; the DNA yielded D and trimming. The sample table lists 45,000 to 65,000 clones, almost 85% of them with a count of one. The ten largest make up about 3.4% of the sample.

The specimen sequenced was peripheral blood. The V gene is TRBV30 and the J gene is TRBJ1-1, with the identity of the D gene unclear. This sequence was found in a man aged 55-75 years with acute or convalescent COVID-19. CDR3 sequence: CAWSVKISSEAFF. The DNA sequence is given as TGTGCCTGGAGTGTAAAAATTAGTTCTGAAGCTTTCTTT.